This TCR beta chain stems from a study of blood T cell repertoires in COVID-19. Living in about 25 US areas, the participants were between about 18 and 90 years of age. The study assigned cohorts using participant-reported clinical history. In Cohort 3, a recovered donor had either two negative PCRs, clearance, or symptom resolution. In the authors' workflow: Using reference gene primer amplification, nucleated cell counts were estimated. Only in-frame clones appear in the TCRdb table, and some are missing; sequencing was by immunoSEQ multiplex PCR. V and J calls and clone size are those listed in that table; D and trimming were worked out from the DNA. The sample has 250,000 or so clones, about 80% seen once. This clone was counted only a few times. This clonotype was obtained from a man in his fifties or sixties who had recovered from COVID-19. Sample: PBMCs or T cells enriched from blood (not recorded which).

CDR3 in amino acids: CASRKRLAKNIQYF. Written as DNA, the CDR3 is TGTGCCAGCAGAAAACGACTAGCCAAAAACATTCAGTACTTC. J is TRBJ2-4 and V is TRBV28; D not certain. Per the germline V gene, CDR1 is MDHEN and CDR2 is SYDVKM. CDR3 length equals 14 residues. V lost 6 bases and J 0 bases, leaving 9 bases between the germline ends.